The 3 T cell receptor beta chains below were found in one sample sequenced in a study of OX40 agonist ivuxolimab in advanced cancers. Profiled with immunoSEQ multiplex PCR; TCRdb holds only in-frame clones, not every one. The sample holds about 82,000 clones, around 84% seen once. This specimen consisted of CD4+ or CD8+ T cells sorted from blood, obtained in a trial of the OX40 agonist ivuxolimab. The receptors here all came from an adult with an advanced solid tumor such as melanoma, head and neck, liver or kidney cancer.

The V and J genes are TRBV15 and TRBJ2-7; 8 nucleotides match TRBD1. J was trimmed by 2 bases and V by 4 bases; bases with no gene match: 13. Looked up from germline, CDR1 is LNHNV and CDR2 is YYDKDF (reference sequence). This CDR3 is 17 amino acids long. Here the CDR3 reads CATSKALWTGTTYEQYF. Here the CDR3 DNA reads TGTGCCACCAGCAAAGCGTTATGGACAGGGACGACCTACGAGCAGTACTTC. Full variable domain (outside the CDR3, taken from reference TRBV15 and TRBJ2-7): DAMVIQNPRYQVTQFGKPVTLSCSQTLNHNVMYWYQQKSSQAPKLLFHYYDKDFNNEADTPDNFQSRRPNTSFCFLDIRSPGLGDTAMYLCATSKALWTGTTYEQYFGPGTRLTVT.

The V and J genes are TRBV30 and TRBJ1-4; D possibly corresponds to TRBD1 (5 bases). V was trimmed by 5 bases and J by 7 bases, leaving 23 bases between them. Per germline, CDR1 GTSNPN and CDR2 SVGIG (reference sequence). The CDR3 is 16 residues long. The CDR3 region is CAWSPRERRGIEKLFF. In nucleotides, the CDR3 is TGTGCCTGGTCACCTCGCGAGCGACGGGGGATTGAAAAACTGTTTTTT.

The V call is TRBV19, the J call TRBJ2-4, with 8 nucleotides matching TRBD2. Germline trimming cut 3 bases from V and 2 bases from J; bases unmatched to any gene: 3. This CDR3 is 15 amino acids long. Germline V gives CDR1 LNHDA, CDR2 SQIVND (reference sequence). CDR3 amino acids: CASSMDSGTKNIQYF. For the CDR3, the DNA is TGTGCCAGTAGTATGGATAGCGGGACCAAAAACATTCAGTACTTC.